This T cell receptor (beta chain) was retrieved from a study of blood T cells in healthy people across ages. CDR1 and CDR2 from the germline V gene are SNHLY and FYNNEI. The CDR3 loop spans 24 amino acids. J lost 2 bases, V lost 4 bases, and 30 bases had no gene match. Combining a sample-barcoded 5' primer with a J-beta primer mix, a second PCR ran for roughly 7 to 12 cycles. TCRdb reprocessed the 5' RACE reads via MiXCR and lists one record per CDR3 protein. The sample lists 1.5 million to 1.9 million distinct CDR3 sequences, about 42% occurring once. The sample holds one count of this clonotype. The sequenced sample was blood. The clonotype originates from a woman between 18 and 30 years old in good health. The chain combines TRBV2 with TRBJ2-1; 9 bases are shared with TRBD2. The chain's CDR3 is CASSAGLRVSGGPNTDYTYNEQFF. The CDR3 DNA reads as TGTGCCAGCAGTGCAGGCTTACGGGTTAGCGGGGGCCCAAATACCGACTACACCTACAATGAGCAGTTCTTC.